These 3 T cell receptor beta chains were sequenced from one sample in a study of T cell responses to AZD1222 COVID-19 vaccine. Assay used: immunoSEQ multiplex PCR; TCRdb lists only in-frame clones, some missing. The data contain roughly 180,000 clones, 85% to 95% of them singletons. Source: peripheral blood, taken 28 days after the second AZD1222 dose. These receptors all stem from an adult who received the AZD1222 COVID-19 vaccine.

The V and J genes are TRBV4-3 and TRBJ2-3, with TRBD1 matching over 7 bases. This CDR3 has 16 residues. The germline V gene encodes CDR1 LGHNA and CDR2 YSLEER. V dropped 0 bases and J dropped 4; count of bases not matched to a gene: 7. CDR3 in amino acids: CASSQEWVQGADTQYF. CDR3 coding DNA: TGCGCCAGCAGCCAAGAATGGGTCCAGGGGGCAGATACGCAGTATTTT.

The chain recombines TRBV4-1 with TRBJ1-5; unclear D gene. This CDR3 contains 12 residues. CDR1 is MGHRA, CDR2 YSYEKL, per germline. Between the trimmed V and J ends, which lost 1 base and 9 bases, there was a span of 7 bases. The CDR3 protein is CASSQVAGPQHF. CDR3 nucleotides: TGCGCCAGCAGCCAAGTTGCAGGGCCCCAGCATTTT.

The rearrangement uses TRBV13 and TRBJ2-3; 11 positions match TRBD2. Germline CDR1 reads PRHDT; CDR2 reads FYEKMQ (reference sequence). The CDR3 is 14 amino acids. The ends lost 7 bases at V and 6 bases at J; junction bases unmatched: 6. The CDR3 is CASILAGGMDTQYF. CDR3 DNA sequence: TGTGCCAGCATTCTAGCGGGAGGCATGGATACGCAGTATTTT. Full variable domain (rest looked up from reference TRBV13 and TRBJ2-3): AAGVIQSPRHLIKEKRETATLKCYPIPRHDTVYWYQQGPGQDPQFLISFYEKMQSDKGSIPDRFSAQQFSDYHSELNMSSLELGDSALYFCASILAGGMDTQYFGPGTRLTVL.